The present entry profiles one T cell receptor (beta chain) with its context. Its antigen remains unidentified. The data derive from a study of shared clonotypes between healthy human individuals. Study-wide background: The donor pool was made up of a couple of women and a few men aged 18 to 49. CD8 memory received one plate per donor, CD8 naive two, CD4 memory three and CD4 naive three.

Investigators divided CD4+ cells into CD45RA+ naive and CD45RA-negative memory subsets. General study results and limits: Roughly 5% of naive CD4 clonotypes were common to a handful of donors.

Clones were sequenced by immunoSEQ multiplex PCR, and TCRdb holds only the in-frame ones, with some missing. This table has about 1 million clones, around four fifths appearing once. From germline, CDR1 is SNHLY and CDR2 FYNNEI. V lost 4 bases to trimming and J lost 0 bases, with 10 bases between them. The length of the CDR3 is 14 residues. This receptor was taken from a man younger than 35 in good health. The V gene is TRBV2, the J gene TRBJ2-7, with D perhaps being TRBD1 or TRBD2 (5 bases each). Sequences were obtained from memory CD4+ T cells sorted from blood. The subset was: CD45RA-negative fraction. The CDR3 spells CASSVEDNSYEQYF. The CDR3 DNA sequence: TGTGCCAGCAGTGTGGAGGACAACTCCTACGAGCAGTACTTC.